These 4 T cell receptor beta chains came from one sample sequenced in a study of a mutant IDH1 vaccine in newly diagnosed glioma. The data were produced by immunoSEQ multiplex PCR, yet TCRdb's version contains in-frame clones alone and is incomplete. Here the sample spans tens of thousands of clones, approximately 88% being singletons. Sample time point: week 5, during vaccination. Every vaccine dose comprised 300 ug of mutant IDH1 20-mer peptide plus topical imiquimod. Their antigens are not known. This specimen consisted of PBMCs, obtained from a glioma patient whose treatment included an IDH1 peptide vaccine. The receptors come from a man aged 18 to 29 with glioma.

The chain couples TRBV14 to TRBJ2-3, with TRBD2 identical over 10 bases. After removal of 4 bases from V and 1 base from J, the junction contained 11 bases not matched to a gene. Germline V gene sequence: CDR1 SGHDN, CDR2 FVKESK. CDR3 size: 18 residues. CDR3 nucleotide sequence: TGTGCCAGCAGCCGGTACGGGACTAGCGTTGGGGGCACAGATACGCAGTATTTT. It encodes CASSRYGTSVGGTDTQYF.

This chain uses TRBV30 with TRBJ2-5; D is perhaps TRBD1 (5 bases). The CDR3 runs to 13 residues. CDR1 and CDR2 (germline): GTSNPN, SVGIG (reference sequence). Trimming stripped 3 bases from V and 6 bases from J, with 14 bases between. DNA of the CDR3: TGTGCCTGGAGCTTACACCAGGGAAAGACCCAGTACTTC. Translated, it gives CAWSLHQGKTQYF.

The chain links TRBV2 to TRBJ1-6, with D hard to call. The germline V gene has CDR1 SNHLY and CDR2 FYNNEI. This CDR3 region has 14 residues. V shed 4 bases and J shed 9 bases, with 13 bases lying between them. Here the CDR3 reads CASSATLSPSPLHF. The DNA of the CDR3 is TGTGCCAGCAGTGCGACATTATCCCCTTCACCCCTCCACTTT.

The CDR3 loop reads CASSTIQGGASYEQYF. CDR3 coding DNA: TGTGCCAGCTCTACTATTCAAGGAGGGGCCTCCTACGAGCAGTACTTC. The chain has TRBV18 and TRBJ2-7, with D possibly TRBD2 on 6 matching bases. This CDR3 region has 16 residues. The germline CDR1 and CDR2 sequences are KGHSH and LQKENI. V lost 6 bases and J lost 0, with 18 bases in between.